This TCR beta chain was recovered during a study of cytomegalovirus exposure and HLA in healthy donors. Study-level points and caveats: Most subjects had HLA-A and HLA-B alleles reportedly predicted accurately by TCR beta sequences. Associated with cytomegalovirus, according to the listing, were around 160 TCR beta chains. Earlier analysis yielded a pattern in which most TCR beta V segments were productive about 90% or about 30% of the time.

The PCR contained 60 Vbeta and 13 Jbeta primers. Only in-frame clones appear in the TCRdb table, and some are missing; sequencing was by immunoSEQ multiplex PCR. This table holds around 130,000 clones, about three quarters found once. With regard to this clone: Its antigen is not known.

CDR3 length: 13 amino acids. V lost 2 bases and J 2 bases, leaving 4 bases between the germline ends. The V gene's germline CDR1 is SNHLY and CDR2 FYNNEI. The chain has TRBV2 and TRBJ2-1; no definite D call. This receptor was obtained from a woman between 18 and 29 years old in good health and CMV-seronegative. Sample: PBMCs. The chain's CDR3 is CASSELPYNEQFF. The CDR3 DNA is TGTGCCAGCAGTGAACTCCCCTACAATGAGCAGTTCTTC.